The rows below give T cell receptor beta chains drawn from one sample of a study of blood T cell repertoires in COVID-19. Sequenced by immunoSEQ multiplex PCR; TCRdb stores in-frame clones only, minus some. The repertoire holds about 120,000 clones, approximately 80% seen once, with 4% to 5% in the top ten. The sample consisted of peripheral blood. All receptors derive from a woman in her sixties or seventies with acute or convalescent COVID-19. Each CDR3 is given with its conserved first and last residue. Not every row has a clone size; where given, it reads once, few, many or a size class.

size | V | CDR3
NA | TRBV25-1 | CASSGSTSPDTF
NA | TRBV5-1 | CASSLRTSSGELFF
once | TRBV5-8 | CASSLVSGGSGQPQHF
NA | TRBV5-1 | CASSPSGGLPYEQYF
once | TRBV12-1 | CASSLGTSGTDTQYF
NA | TRBV11-2 | CASSLARGGETQYF
NA | TRBV21-1 | CASSKGGGAFGTGELFF
NA | TRBV3-1/TRBV3-2 | CASSQGGVRGHYGYTF
once | TRBV19 | CASSPRGDSYNEQFF
NA | TRBV27 | CASSRDRGYSPLHF
NA | TRBV11-3 | CASSPQGGVNTGELFF
NA | TRBV14 | CASSQGAPGLAREEQYF
NA | TRBV10-3 | CAISASGEVNGELFF
few | TRBV4-3 | CASSQPGQGFYEQYF
NA | TRBV29-1 | CSVDRAGAGELFF
NA | TRBV7-2 | CASSLAKYWGDNEQFF
NA | TRBV20-1 | CSASTQELLVDEKLFF